Listed here are 27 T cell receptor beta chains from one sample, sequenced in a study of CD8+CD57+ T cells in acquired aplastic anemia. The use of genomic DNA as template underpinned the TCR beta VDJ and CDR3 profiling. TCRdb fed the reads into MiXCR, producing one record per CDR3 protein. Of about 190,000 distinct CDR3 sequences in the sample, approximately 52% were seen once. Material for sequencing was sorted CD4+, CD8+, or CD8+CD57+ T cells (not recorded which) from PBMCs. The receptors were sampled from a human donor in good health, serving as a control.

This clonotype was counted ten times or more. The chain employs TRBV7-2 and TRBJ2-2, with TRBD1 matching 11 bases. V gave up 4 bases and J gave up 4 bases; unmatched junction bases: 5. Germline CDR1 and CDR2: SGHTA and FQGNSA. The CDR3 is 16 amino acids. The CDR3 protein is CASSSSGTGGTGELFF. In DNA, the CDR3 is TGTGCCAGCAGCTCCTCCGGGACAGGGGGCACCGGGGAGCTGTTTTTT.

This clonotype was recorded a few times. This chain connects TRBV7-6 to TRBJ2-7; D gene unclear. CDR3 length: 14 residues. Trimming pared 1 base from V and 3 bases from J, leaving 10 bases between. CDR1 is SGHVS and CDR2 is FNYEAQ in the germline V gene. The DNA of the CDR3 is TGTGCCAGCAGCTTAGATGGACCTGACTACGAGCAGTACTTC. Its protein is CASSLDGPDYEQYF. Variable domain in full (rest from reference TRBV7-6 and TRBJ2-7): GAGVSQSPRYKVTKRGQDVALRCDPISGHVSLYWYRQALGQGPEFLTYFNYEAQQDKSGLPNDRFSAERPEGSISTLTIQRTEQRDSAMYRCASSLDGPDYEQYFGPGTRLTVT.

The genes are TRBV20-1 and TRBJ2-1; 14 nucleotides align to TRBD2. The CDR3 sequence is 19 residues long. Trimming cost V 1 base and J 6 bases; bases outside gene matches: 14. From germline, CDR1 is DFQATT and CDR2 SNEGSKA (reference sequence). CDR3 loop: CSARALILTSGGAINEQFF. The CDR3 DNA is TGCAGTGCTAGAGCCCTCATACTGACTAGCGGGGGGGCAATCAATGAGCAGTTCTTC.

To note about this clonotype: No conserved phenylalanine or tryptophan ends this CDR3, so it is likely a read error. V gene TRBV7-3 combines with J gene TRBJ1-4; weak D call: TRBD1 (6 bases). The CDR3 has 16 amino acids. V gave up 5 bases and J gave up 4 bases, with 17 bases separating them. CDR1 and CDR2 (germline): SGHTA, FQGTGA. CDR3 protein: CASSPKQGSRNEKLFL. The CDR3 DNA is TGTGCCAGCAGCCCGAAACAGGGCAGCCGTAATGAAAAACTGTTTCTT.

The CDR3 region has the DNA TGTGCCATCAGGCCTAGGGGTAATAATTCACCCCTCCACTTT. Its translation: CAIRPRGNNSPLHF. V is TRBV10-3 and J is TRBJ1-6, with D perhaps matching TRBD1 (5 bases). The V and J ends lost 6 bases and 5 bases respectively, with 11 bases between them. Germline loops: CDR1 ENHRY, CDR2 SYGVKD. The CDR3 contains 14 residues.

Comments on this clonotype: Given a much more abundant clone one base away, this may be a read error. V and J are TRBV11-3 and TRBJ2-3; the match to TRBD1 covers 8 bases. Germline assignment: CDR1 SGHNT and CDR2 YENEEA. The CDR3 sequence is 15 residues long. J was trimmed by 7 bases and V by 6 bases; bases with no gene match: 12. The CDR3 loop reads CASSHDRGWPNTQYF. In DNA, the CDR3 is TGTGCCAGCAGTCATGACAGGGGATGGCCAAATACGCAGTATTTT.

This clonotype was seen ten or more times. The chain employs TRBV15 and TRBJ1-1, with a weak D call TRBD1 (5 bases). The CDR3 spans 16 residues. V lost 0 bases and J lost 0, with 11 bases in between. Germline V gene sequence: CDR1 LNHNV, CDR2 YYDKDF (reference sequence). The CDR3 DNA sequence: TGTGCCACCAGCAGAGACGGGACGCGGGTGAACACTGAAGCTTTCTTT. Translation gives CATSRDGTRVNTEAFF.

The chain combines TRBV7-9 with TRBJ2-7; D is unclear. Germline V CDR1 and CDR2: SEHNR, FQNEAQ (reference sequence). The CDR3 runs to 11 residues. V lost 4 bases and J lost 4, with 5 bases in between. The CDR3 DNA reads as TGTGCCAGCAGCTGGGATTACGAGCAGTACTTC. It encodes CASSWDYEQYF.

This clonotype came up a few times. V usage is TRBV20-1 and J usage is TRBJ2-5; TRBD2 agrees at 7 bases. J lost 5 bases, V lost 3 bases, and 3 bases had no gene match. The CDR3 has 12 amino acids. Per germline, CDR1 DFQATT and CDR2 SNEGSKA (reference sequence). The CDR3 sequence is CSARTAGETQYF. The CDR3 region has the DNA TGCAGTGCTAGGACAGCGGGGGAGACCCAGTACTTC.

The V gene is TRBV28, the J gene TRBJ1-2, with D hard to call. Between the trimmed V and J ends, which lost 6 bases and 4 bases, there was a span of 9 bases. The germline CDR1 and CDR2 sequences are MDHEN and SYDVKM. The CDR3 spans 12 residues. The CDR3 spells CASRSGSYGYTF. For the CDR3, the DNA is TGTGCCAGCAGGTCGGGTTCCTATGGCTACACCTTC.

This clonotype showed up many times. This sequence joins TRBV7-9 and TRBJ2-1; D is perhaps TRBD1 or TRBD2 (5 bases each). The CDR3 is 13 residues long. Germline CDR1 reads SEHNR; CDR2 reads FQNEAQ (reference sequence). With 5 bases removed from V and 10 bases from J, the gap between germline ends came to 15 bases. CDR3: CASSRRDLMEQFF. The CDR3 region has the DNA TGTGCCAGCAGCCGCCGGGACCTTATGGAGCAGTTCTTC.

V and J are TRBV25-1 and TRBJ2-2; D call uncertain. V was cut by 4 bases and J by 4 bases, with 13 bases left in between. There are 15 residues in the CDR3. Germline V gene data show CDR1 as MGHDK and CDR2 as SYGVNS. The CDR3 DNA is TGTGCCAGCAGTGGTGACGCGCCGTTCACCGGGGAGCTGTTTTTT. As protein: CASSGDAPFTGELFF.

Of note for this clonotype: Relative to the germline gene, one junction end is altered; a read error may explain this. This chain connects TRBV7-9 to TRBJ1-4; 8 bases fit TRBD1. The germline CDR1 and CDR2 sequences are SEHNR and FQNEAQ (reference sequence). The CDR3 runs 15 residues. CDR3 nucleotide sequence: TGTGCCAGCAGCTACGGAAGGACAGGGCCCGAAAAACTATTTTTT. Translating it yields CASSYGRTGPEKLFF.

This clonotype was counted many times. The chain employs TRBV6-1 and TRBJ1-5; D is unclear. CDR3 length: 12 amino acids. The V gene lost 9 bases and the J gene lost 9 bases, with 15 bases spanning the gap. Germline values: CDR1 MNHNS, CDR2 SASEGT. This CDR3 is CASHPLTRPQHF. CDR3 DNA: TGTGCCAGTCACCCCTTGACACGGCCCCAGCATTTT.

The J gene is TRBJ2-4, the V gene TRBV7-8, with 9 bases that match TRBD1. The junction had 5 bases not matched to a gene; V was cut back by 5 bases and J by 6 bases. This CDR3 is built from 14 residues. Germline-derived CDR1 and CDR2 are SGHVS and FQNEAQ. The CDR3 region is CASSPPGQGNIQYF. CDR3 sequence (DNA): TGTGCCAGCAGCCCCCCGGGACAGGGAAACATTCAGTACTTC.

About this clonotype: The CDR3 carries no conserved terminal phenylalanine or tryptophan, so it likely arises from a read error. The gene calls are TRBV5-1 and TRBJ2-7; maybe TRBD1 (6 bases). The germline V gene encodes CDR1 SGHRS and CDR2 YFSETQ. The CDR3 runs to 13 residues. V lost 3 bases and J lost 2, with 9 bases in between. The CDR3 bases are TGCGCCAGCAGCTCAGGGGTGGCCTACGAGCAGTACCTC. This codes for CASSSGVAYEQYL.

This clonotype occurred many times. The V call is TRBV7-8, the J call TRBJ2-1, with 7 nucleotides matching TRBD2. V lost 1 base to trimming and J lost 5 bases; unmatched junction nucleotides: 14. This CDR3 spans 18 amino acids. The germline V gene has CDR1 SGHVS and CDR2 FQNEAQ. The CDR3 spells CASSLGYGGTNPDNEQFF. The CDR3 nucleotides are TGTGCCAGCAGCTTAGGTTATGGCGGGACTAACCCAGACAATGAGCAGTTCTTC. Full variable domain (rest looked up from reference TRBV7-8 and TRBJ2-1): GAGVSQSPRYKVAKRGQDVALRCDPISGHVSLFWYQQALGQGPEFLTYFQNEAQLDKSGLPSDRFFAERPEGSVSTLKIQRTQQEDSAVYLCASSLGYGGTNPDNEQFFGPGTRLTVL.

This CDR3 reads CASSVKGADSPLHF. As DNA, the CDR3 is TGTGCCAGCAGCGTAAAGGGGGCCGATTCACCCCTCCACTTT. The chain recombines TRBV7-9 with TRBJ1-6, with 7 bases lining up with TRBD1. The V and J ends lost 5 bases and 8 bases, in that order; junction bases with no gene match: 6. CDR3 size: 14 residues. CDR1 is SEHNR and CDR2 is FQNEAQ in the germline V gene (reference sequence).

This clonotype was observed a handful of times. CDR3: CASSGGPGIDEQYF. DNA of the CDR3: TGTGCCAGCAGTGGGGGACCGGGAATTGACGAGCAGTACTTC. This chain links TRBV25-1 with TRBJ2-7; D is tentatively TRBD1 or TRBD2 (5 bases each). Trimming left V 4 bases short and J 5 bases short, with 15 bases between. The germline gives CDR1 MGHDK, CDR2 SYGVNS. The CDR3 has 14 residues.

A note on this clonotype: At one of its ends the junction is not consistent with the germline gene, which may arise from a read error. The chain carries TRBV20-1 and TRBJ2-4; TRBD2 agrees at 7 bases. In germline, CDR1 is DFQATT, CDR2 SNEGSKA (reference sequence). CDR3 size: 18 residues. This CDR3 reads CGASGGGGIGGTKNIQYF. CDR3 in DNA: TGCGGTGCCTCGGGTGGCGGGGGAATTGGGGGGACCAAAAACATTCAGTACTTC.

V usage is TRBV15 and J usage is TRBJ2-5, with D tentatively TRBD2 (5 bases). V lost 2 bases and J 2 bases, leaving 12 bases between the germline ends. The germline V gene has CDR1 LNHNV and CDR2 YYDKDF (reference sequence). The CDR3 covers 15 residues. In DNA form, the CDR3 reads TGTGCCACCAGCAGACTTACTAGGCTTCAAGAGACCCAGTACTTC. It encodes CATSRLTRLQETQYF.

V and J are TRBV19 and TRBJ1-2, with D possibly being TRBD1 (5 bases). This CDR3 region has 11 residues. Trimming left V 11 bases short and J 7 bases short, with 14 bases between. Per the germline V gene, CDR1 is LNHDA and CDR2 is SQIVND (reference sequence). This CDR3 is CAAWGKGGYTF. For the CDR3, the DNA is TGTGCCGCCTGGGGGAAGGGTGGCTACACCTTC.

This clonotype showed up just once. CDR3 nucleotides: TGTGCCAGCAGCCCCGAGGAGTCCTGGAACTACGAGCAGTACTTC. Translation: CASSPEESWNYEQYF. The V call is TRBV14, the J call TRBJ2-7; D is ambiguous. The CDR3 sequence is 15 residues long. Trimming took off 4 bases at V and 3 bases at J, with 16 bases between the two ends. CDR1 SGHDN and CDR2 FVKESK come from the germline V gene.

V is TRBV7-2 and J is TRBJ2-6, with 8 bases that match TRBD1. CDR3 length: 14 residues. V shed 1 base and J 12 bases; nucleotides not matched to a gene: 5. Germline CDR1 and CDR2: SGHTA and FQGNSA. CDR3 nucleotides: TGTGCCAGCAGCTTAGTGACAGGGGACGGCGTCCTGACTTTC. It codes for CASSLVTGDGVLTF.

The chain couples TRBV7-9 to TRBJ1-6; no definite D call. Germline V CDR1 and CDR2: SEHNR, FQNEAQ (reference sequence). Deletions cut 4 bases from V and 8 bases from J, with 6 bases between. CDR3 length: 12 residues. The CDR3 DNA follows: TGTGCCAGCAGCTCCGCGGATTCACCCCTCCACTTT. Translation gives CASSSADSPLHF.

This clonotype has only a few counts. The chain links TRBV28 to TRBJ1-1; D not resolved. V was pared by 5 bases and J by 7 bases, with 8 bases between. Germline CDR1 is MDHEN and CDR2 is SYDVKM. This CDR3 is 11 amino acids long. CDR3 DNA: TGTGCCAGCAGTCTCACACGTGAAGCTTTCTTT. This sequence encodes CASSLTREAFF.

This rearrangement joins TRBV2 to TRBJ1-1, with D unresolved. The V end lost 4 bases, the J end lost 1 base, and 4 bases lay between the germline ends. Germline V lookup: CDR1 SNHLY, CDR2 FYNNEI. This CDR3 has 12 residues. This CDR3 is CASSAENTEAFF. The CDR3 nucleotides read TGTGCCAGCAGTGCTGAGAACACTGAAGCTTTCTTT.